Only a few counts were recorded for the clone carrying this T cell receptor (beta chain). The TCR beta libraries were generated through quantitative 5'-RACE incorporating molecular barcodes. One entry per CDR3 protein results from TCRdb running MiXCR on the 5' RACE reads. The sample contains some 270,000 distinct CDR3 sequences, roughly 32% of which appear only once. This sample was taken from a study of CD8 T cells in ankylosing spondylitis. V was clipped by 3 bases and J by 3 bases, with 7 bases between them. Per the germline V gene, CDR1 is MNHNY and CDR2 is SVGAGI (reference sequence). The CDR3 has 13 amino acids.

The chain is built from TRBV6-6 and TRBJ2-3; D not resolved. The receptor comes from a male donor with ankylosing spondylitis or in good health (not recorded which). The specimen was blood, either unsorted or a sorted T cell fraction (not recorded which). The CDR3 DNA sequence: TGTGCCAGCAGTTATTTGTTAACAGATACGCAGTATTTT. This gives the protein CASSYLLTDTQYF.